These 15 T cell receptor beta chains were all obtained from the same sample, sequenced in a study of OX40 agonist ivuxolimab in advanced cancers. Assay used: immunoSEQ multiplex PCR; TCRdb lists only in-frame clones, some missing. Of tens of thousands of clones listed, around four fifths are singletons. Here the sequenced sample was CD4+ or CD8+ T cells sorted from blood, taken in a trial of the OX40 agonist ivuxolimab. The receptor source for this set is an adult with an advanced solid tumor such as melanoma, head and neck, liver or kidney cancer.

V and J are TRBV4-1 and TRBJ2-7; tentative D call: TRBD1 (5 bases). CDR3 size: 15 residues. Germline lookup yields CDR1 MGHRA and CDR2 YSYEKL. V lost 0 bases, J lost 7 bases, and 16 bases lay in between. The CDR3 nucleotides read TGCGCCAGCAGCCAAGATCTTGACAGTATTACGGAGCAGTACTTC. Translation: CASSQDLDSITEQYF.

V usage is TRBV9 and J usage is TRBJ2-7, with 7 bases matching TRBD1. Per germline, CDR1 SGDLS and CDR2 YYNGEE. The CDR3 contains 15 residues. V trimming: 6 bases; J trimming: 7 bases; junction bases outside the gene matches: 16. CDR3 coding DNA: TGTGCCAGCAACCGACAGGGAAGCGGCAACCTGGAGCAGTACTTC. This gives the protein CASNRQGSGNLEQYF.

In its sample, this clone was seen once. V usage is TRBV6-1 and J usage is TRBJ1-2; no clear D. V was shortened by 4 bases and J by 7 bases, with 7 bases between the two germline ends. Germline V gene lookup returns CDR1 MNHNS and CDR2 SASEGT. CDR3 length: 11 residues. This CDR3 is CASSAKVGYTF. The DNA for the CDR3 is TGTGCCAGCAGTGCTAAGGTTGGCTACACCTTC.

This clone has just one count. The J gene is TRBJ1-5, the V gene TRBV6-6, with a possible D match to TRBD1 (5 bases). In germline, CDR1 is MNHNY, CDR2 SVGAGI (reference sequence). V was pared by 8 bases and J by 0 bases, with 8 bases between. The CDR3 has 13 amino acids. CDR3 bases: TGTGCCAGCCACAGGCTTAGCAATCAGCCCCAGCATTTT. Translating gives CASHRLSNQPQHF.

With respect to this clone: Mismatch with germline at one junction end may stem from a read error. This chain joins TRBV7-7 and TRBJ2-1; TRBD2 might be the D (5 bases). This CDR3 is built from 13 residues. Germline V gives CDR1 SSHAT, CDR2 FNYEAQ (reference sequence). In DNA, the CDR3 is TGTGCTAGCAGCCTTAGCGTATCCAATGAGCAGTTCTTC. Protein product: CASSLSVSNEQFF.

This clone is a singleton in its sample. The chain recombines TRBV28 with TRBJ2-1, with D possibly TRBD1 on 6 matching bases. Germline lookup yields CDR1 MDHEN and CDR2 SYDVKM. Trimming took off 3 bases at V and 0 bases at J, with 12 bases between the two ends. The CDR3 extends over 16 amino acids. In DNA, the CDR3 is TGTGCCAGCAGTTTGATTAGGGGGAGCTCCTACAATGAGCAGTTCTTC. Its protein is CASSLIRGSSYNEQFF.

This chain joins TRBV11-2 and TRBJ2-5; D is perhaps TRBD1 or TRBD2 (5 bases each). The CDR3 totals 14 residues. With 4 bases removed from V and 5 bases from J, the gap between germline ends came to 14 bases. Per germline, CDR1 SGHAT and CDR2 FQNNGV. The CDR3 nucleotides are TGTGCCAGCAGCTCCGGGACCGATTCGGAGACCCAGTACTTC. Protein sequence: CASSSGTDSETQYF.

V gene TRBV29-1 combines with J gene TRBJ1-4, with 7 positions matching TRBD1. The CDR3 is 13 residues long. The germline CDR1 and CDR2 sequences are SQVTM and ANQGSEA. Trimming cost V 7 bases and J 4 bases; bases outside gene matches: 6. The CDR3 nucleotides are TGCAGCGCCCAGACAGGGAATAATGAAAAACTGTTTTTT. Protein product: CSAQTGNNEKLFF.

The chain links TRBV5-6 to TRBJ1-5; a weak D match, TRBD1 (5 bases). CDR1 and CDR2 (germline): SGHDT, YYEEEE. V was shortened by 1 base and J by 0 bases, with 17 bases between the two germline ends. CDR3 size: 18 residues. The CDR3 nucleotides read TGTGCCAGCAGCTTGCGGCGTGGCAGGGCTTATAGCAATCAGCCCCAGCATTTT. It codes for CASSLRRGRAYSNQPQHF.

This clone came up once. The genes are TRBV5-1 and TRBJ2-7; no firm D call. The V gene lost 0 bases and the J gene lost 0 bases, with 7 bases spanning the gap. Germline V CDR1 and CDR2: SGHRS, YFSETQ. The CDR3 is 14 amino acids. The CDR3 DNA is TGCGCCAGCAGCTTGGTGATCCGCTCCTACGAGCAGTACTTC. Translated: CASSLVIRSYEQYF.

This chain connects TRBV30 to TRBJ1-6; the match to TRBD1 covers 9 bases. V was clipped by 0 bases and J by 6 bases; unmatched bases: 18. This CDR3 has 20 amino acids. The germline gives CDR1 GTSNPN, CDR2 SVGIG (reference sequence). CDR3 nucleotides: TGTGCCTGGAGTGTGCGTCGCGGACAGGGGTTCACCGCCTCTAATTCACCCCTCCACTTT. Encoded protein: CAWSVRRGQGFTASNSPLHF.

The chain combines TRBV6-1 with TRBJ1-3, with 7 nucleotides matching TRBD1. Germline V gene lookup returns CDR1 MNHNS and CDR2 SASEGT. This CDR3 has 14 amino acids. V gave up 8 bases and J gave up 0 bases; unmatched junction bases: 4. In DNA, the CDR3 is TGTGCCAGCGGGGACAGCTTCTCTGGAAACACCATATATTTT. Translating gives CASGDSFSGNTIYF.

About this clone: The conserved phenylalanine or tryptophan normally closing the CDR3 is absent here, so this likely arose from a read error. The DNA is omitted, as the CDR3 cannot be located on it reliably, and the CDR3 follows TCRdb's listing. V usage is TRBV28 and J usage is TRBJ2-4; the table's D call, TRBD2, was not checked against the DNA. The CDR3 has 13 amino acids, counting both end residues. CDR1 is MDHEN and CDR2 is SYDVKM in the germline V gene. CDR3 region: CASSLQRTPIVNL.

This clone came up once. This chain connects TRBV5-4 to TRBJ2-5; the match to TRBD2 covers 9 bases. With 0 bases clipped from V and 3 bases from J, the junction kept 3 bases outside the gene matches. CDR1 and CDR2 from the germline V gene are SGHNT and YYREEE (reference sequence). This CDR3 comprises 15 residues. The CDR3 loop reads CASSLGGGAEETQYF. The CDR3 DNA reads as TGTGCCAGCAGCTTGGGCGGGGGGGCGGAAGAGACCCAGTACTTC.

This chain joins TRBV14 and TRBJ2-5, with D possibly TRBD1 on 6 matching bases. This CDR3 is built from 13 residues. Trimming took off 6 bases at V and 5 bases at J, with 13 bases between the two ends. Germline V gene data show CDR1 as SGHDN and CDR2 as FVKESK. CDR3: CASSRTVVETQYF. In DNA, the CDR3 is TGTGCCAGCAGTAGGACAGTGGTTGAGACCCAGTACTTC.